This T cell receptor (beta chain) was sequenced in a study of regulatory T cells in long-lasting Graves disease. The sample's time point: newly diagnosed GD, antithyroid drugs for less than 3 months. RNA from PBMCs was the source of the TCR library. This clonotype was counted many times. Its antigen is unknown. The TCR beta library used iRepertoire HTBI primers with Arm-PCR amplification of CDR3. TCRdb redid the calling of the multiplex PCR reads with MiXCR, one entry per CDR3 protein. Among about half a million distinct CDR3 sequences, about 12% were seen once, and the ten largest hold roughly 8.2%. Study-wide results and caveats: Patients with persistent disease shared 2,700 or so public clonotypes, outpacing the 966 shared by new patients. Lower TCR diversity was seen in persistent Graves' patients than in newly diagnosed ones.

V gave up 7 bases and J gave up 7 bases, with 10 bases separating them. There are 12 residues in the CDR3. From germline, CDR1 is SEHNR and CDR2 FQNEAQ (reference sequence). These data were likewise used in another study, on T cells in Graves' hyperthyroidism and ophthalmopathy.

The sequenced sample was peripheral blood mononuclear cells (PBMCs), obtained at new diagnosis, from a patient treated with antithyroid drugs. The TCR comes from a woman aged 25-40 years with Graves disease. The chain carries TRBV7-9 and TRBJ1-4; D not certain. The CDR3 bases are TGTGCCAGCACCGCGAAGGGTGAAAAACTGTTTTTT. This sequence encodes CASTAKGEKLFF.